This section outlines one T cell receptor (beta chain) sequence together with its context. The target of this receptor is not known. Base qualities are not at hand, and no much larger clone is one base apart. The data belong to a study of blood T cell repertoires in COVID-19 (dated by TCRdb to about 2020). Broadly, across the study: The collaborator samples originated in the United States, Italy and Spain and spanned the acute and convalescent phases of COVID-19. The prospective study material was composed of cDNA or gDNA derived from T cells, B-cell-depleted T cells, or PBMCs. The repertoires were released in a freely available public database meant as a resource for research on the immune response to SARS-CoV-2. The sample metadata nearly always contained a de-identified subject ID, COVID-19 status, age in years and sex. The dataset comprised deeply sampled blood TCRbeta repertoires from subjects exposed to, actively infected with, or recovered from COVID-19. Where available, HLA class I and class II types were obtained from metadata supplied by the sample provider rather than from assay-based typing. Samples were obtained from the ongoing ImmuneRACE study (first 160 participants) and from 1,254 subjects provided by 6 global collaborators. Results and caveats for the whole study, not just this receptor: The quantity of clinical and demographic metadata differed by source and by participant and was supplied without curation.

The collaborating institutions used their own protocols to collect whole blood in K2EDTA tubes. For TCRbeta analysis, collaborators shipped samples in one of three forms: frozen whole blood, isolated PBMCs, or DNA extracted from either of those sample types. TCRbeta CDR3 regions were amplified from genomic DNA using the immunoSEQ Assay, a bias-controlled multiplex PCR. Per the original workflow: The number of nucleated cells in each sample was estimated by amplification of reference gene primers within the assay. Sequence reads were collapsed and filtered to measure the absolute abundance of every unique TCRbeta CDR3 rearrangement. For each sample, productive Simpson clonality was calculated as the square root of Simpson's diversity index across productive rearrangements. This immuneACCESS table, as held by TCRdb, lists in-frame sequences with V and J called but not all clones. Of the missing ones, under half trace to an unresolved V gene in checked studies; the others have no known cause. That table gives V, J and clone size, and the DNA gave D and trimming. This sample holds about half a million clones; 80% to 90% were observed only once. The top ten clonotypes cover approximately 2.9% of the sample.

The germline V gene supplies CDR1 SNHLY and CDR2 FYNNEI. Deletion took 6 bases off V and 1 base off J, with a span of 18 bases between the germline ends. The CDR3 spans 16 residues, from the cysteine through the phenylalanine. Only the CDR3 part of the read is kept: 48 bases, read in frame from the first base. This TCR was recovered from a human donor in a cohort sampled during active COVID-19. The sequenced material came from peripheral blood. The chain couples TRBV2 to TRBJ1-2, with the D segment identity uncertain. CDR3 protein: CASSRRLARINYGYTF. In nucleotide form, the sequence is TGTGCCAGCAGCCGCCGTTTGGCCAGGATTAACTATGGCTACACCTTC.